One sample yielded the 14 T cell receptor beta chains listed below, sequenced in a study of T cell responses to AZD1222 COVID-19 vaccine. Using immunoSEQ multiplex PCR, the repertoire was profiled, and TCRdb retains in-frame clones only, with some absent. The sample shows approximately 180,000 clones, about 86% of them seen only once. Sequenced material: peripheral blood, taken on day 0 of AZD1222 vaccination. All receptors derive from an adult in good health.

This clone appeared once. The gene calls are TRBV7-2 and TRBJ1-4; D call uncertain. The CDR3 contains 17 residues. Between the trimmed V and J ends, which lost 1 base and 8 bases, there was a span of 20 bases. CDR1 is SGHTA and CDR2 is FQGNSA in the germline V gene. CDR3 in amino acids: CASSLGAGLTVGEKLFF. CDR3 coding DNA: TGTGCCAGCAGCTTAGGGGCGGGGTTAACTGTTGGGGAAAAACTGTTTTTT.

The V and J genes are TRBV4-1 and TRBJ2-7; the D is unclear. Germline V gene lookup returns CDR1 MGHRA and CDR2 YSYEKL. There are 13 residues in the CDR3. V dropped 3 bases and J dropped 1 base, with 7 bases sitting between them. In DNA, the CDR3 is TGCGCCAGCAGCCAGTACCCATCCTACGAGCAGTACTTC. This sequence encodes CASSQYPSYEQYF.

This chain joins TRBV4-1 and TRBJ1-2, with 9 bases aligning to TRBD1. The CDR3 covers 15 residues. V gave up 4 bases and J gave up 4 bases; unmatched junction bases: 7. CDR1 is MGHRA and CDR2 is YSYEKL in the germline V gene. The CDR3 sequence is CASSLDRGGGYGYTF. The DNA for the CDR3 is TGCGCCAGCAGCCTGGACAGGGGTGGGGGCTATGGCTACACCTTC.

The CDR3 nucleotides read TGCGCCAGCAGTCCAGCGACAGGTTCCTACGAGCAGTACTTC. Translated: CASSPATGSYEQYF. This chain uses TRBV5-1 with TRBJ2-7; a weak D match, TRBD1 (6 bases). Germline-derived CDR1 and CDR2 are SGHRS and YFSETQ. This CDR3 contains 14 residues. Trimming left V 5 bases short and J 1 base short, with 13 bases between. The variable domain in full, completed from reference TRBV5-1 and TRBJ2-7, reads KAGVTQTPRYLIKTRGQQVTLSCSPISGHRSVSWYQQTPGQGLQFLFEYFSETQRNKGNFPGRFSGRQFSNSRSEMNVSTLELGDSALYLCASSPATGSYEQYFGPGTRLTVT.

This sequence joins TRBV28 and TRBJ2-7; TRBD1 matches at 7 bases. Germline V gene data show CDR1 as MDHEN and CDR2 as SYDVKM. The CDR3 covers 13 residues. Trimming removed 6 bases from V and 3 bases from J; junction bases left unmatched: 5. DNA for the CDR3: TGTGCCAGCAGCCCCGGACAGGACTACGAGCAGTACTTC. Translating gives CASSPGQDYEQYF.

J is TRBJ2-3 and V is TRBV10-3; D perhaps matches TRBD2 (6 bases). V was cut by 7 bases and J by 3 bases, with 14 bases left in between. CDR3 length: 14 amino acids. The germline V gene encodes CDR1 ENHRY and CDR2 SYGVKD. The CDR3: CAITEGEATDTQYF. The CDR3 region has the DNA TGTGCCATCACCGAAGGGGAGGCGACAGATACGCAGTATTTT.

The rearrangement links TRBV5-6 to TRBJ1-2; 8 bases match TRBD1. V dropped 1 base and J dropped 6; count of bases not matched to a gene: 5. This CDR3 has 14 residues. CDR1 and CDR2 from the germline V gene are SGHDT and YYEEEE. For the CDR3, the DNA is TGTGCCAGCAGCTTGCCGGACAGGGTTCATGGCTACACCTTC. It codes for CASSLPDRVHGYTF.

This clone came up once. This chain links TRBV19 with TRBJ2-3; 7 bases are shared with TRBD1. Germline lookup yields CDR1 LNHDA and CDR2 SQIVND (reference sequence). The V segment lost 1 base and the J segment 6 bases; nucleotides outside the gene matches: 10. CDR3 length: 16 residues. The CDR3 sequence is CASSIGTGPPGDTQYF. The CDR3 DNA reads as TGTGCCAGTAGTATAGGGACAGGCCCACCTGGGGATACGCAGTATTTT.

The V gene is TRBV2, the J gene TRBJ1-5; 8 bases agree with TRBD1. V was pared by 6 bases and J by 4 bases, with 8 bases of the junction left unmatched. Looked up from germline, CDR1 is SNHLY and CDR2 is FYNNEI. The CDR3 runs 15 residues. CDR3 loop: CASRPLDRGNQPQHF. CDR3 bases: TGTGCCAGCAGACCCCTCGACAGGGGAAATCAGCCCCAGCATTTT.

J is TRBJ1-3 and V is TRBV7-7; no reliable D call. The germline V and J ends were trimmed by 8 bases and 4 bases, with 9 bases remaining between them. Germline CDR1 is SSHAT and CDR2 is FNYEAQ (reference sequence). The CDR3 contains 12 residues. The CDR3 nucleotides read TGTGCCAGCCTTTATGAGGGAAACACCATATATTTT. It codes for CASLYEGNTIYF.

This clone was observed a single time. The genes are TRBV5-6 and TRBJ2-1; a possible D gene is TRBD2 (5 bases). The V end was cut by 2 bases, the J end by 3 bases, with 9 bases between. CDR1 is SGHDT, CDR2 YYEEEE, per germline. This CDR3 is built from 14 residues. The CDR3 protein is CASSLRRNYNEQFF. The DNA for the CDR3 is TGTGCCAGCAGCTTAAGGAGGAACTACAATGAGCAGTTCTTC.

The CDR3 protein is CASSDEGSSYNSPLHF. CDR3 nucleotide sequence: TGTGCCAGCAGTGACGAGGGGAGCTCCTATAATTCACCCCTCCACTTT. J is TRBJ1-6 and V is TRBV25-1, with D perhaps TRBD1 (5 bases). V was clipped by 3 bases and J by 0 bases, with 9 bases between them. Germline CDR1 reads MGHDK; CDR2 reads SYGVNS. This CDR3 contains 16 residues.

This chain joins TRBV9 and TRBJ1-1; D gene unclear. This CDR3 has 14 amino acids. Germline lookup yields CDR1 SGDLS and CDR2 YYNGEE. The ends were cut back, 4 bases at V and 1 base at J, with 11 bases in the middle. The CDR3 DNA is TGTGCCAGCAGCCCCGGGCCAGGGAACACTGAAGCTTTCTTT. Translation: CASSPGPGNTEAFF.

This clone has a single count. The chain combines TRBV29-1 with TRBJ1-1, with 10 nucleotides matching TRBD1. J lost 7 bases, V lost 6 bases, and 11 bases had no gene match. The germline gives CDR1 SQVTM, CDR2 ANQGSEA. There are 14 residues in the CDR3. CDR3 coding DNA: TGCAGCGTCGACCCGGGACAGGGGTTAAGTGAAGCTTTCTTT. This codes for CSVDPGQGLSEAFF.